Listed here are 28 T cell receptor beta chains from one sample, sequenced in a study of identical twins. TCRdb reprocessed the 5' RACE reads via MiXCR and lists one record per CDR3 protein. The table shows 1.5 million to 2 million distinct CDR3 sequences, with under 35% occurring only once. The specimen was cord blood. The receptors were gathered from a newborn girl in good health.

The sample holds a few counts of this clonotype. V usage is TRBV19 and J usage is TRBJ2-4; 13 positions match TRBD2. This CDR3 is built from 18 residues. Per the germline V gene, CDR1 is LNHDA and CDR2 is SQIVND (reference sequence). V shed 4 bases, J shed 6 bases, and the junction held 12 bases outside the gene matches. This CDR3 reads CASSSPGTSGDTGNIQYF. The CDR3 nucleotides read TGTGCCAGTAGTAGCCCCGGGACTAGCGGGGACACGGGAAACATTCAGTACTTC.

This chain connects TRBV7-2 to TRBJ2-7; TRBD2 aligns across 16 bases. This CDR3 has 16 amino acids. The V and J ends lost 5 bases and 7 bases, in that order; junction bases with no gene match: 8. Germline CDR1 and CDR2: SGHTA and FQGNSA. The CDR3 spells CASSPPGLAGGREQYF. The CDR3 DNA is TGTGCCAGCAGCCCCCCGGGACTAGCGGGGGGGCGAGAGCAGTACTTC.

Comment on this clonotype: One end of the junction is discordant with germline, which a read error may explain. V gene TRBV9 combines with J gene TRBJ2-1, with TRBD2 identical over 7 bases. The CDR3 loop spans 14 amino acids. CDR1 SGDLS and CDR2 YYNGEE come from the germline V gene. The CDR3 DNA follows: TGTGCCGGCAGCGCCCGGACTAGTCGGGATGAGCAGTTCTTC. Its protein is CAGSARTSRDEQFF.

The chain recombines TRBV3-1 with TRBJ2-1; 7 positions match TRBD1. Per the germline V gene, CDR1 is LGHDT and CDR2 is YNNKEL (reference sequence). The junction had 10 bases not matched to a gene; V was cut back by 4 bases and J by 13 bases. CDR3 size: 13 residues. CDR3: CASSPRDSYTQFF. The CDR3 DNA reads TGTGCCAGCAGCCCCCGGGACAGTTATACCCAGTTCTTC.

The chain carries TRBV2 and TRBJ2-3; 12 bases are shared with TRBD2. CDR1 is SNHLY, CDR2 FYNNEI, per germline. This CDR3 contains 17 residues. V lost 5 bases to trimming and J lost 4 bases; unmatched junction nucleotides: 10. CDR3 amino acids: CASSPLRLAGAADTQYF. CDR3 DNA sequence: TGTGCCAGCAGTCCTCTTCGACTAGCGGGAGCAGCAGATACGCAGTATTTT.

The V call is TRBV10-3, the J call TRBJ2-5; 7 bases line up with TRBD2. The CDR3 totals 13 residues. After removal of 6 bases from V and 5 bases from J, the junction contained 6 bases not matched to a gene. CDR1 ENHRY and CDR2 SYGVKD come from the germline V gene. The CDR3 is CAIRGDYRETQYF. The CDR3 DNA reads TGTGCCATCAGAGGGGACTACCGGGAGACCCAGTACTTC.

The CDR3 protein is CASSFHGPLRDNEQFF. Here the CDR3 DNA reads TGTGCCAGCAGCTTTCACGGCCCTCTCCGGGACAATGAGCAGTTCTTC. The chain uses TRBV7-9 and TRBJ2-1; D not resolved. Germline assignment: CDR1 SEHNR and CDR2 FQNEAQ (reference sequence). The CDR3 contains 16 residues. V lost 3 bases and J lost 5, with 17 bases in between.

This clonotype showed up many times. This chain joins TRBV6-5 and TRBJ2-3, with D tentatively TRBD1 (5 bases). Germline CDR1 and CDR2: MNHEY and SVGAGI. The V end was cut by 0 bases, the J end by 3 bases, with 10 bases between. The CDR3 length is 15 residues. The CDR3 is CASSYSRQGTDTQYF. The CDR3 DNA reads TGTGCCAGCAGTTACTCTCGGCAGGGAACAGATACGCAGTATTTT.

The rearrangement links TRBV29-1 to TRBJ2-1; D possibly corresponds to TRBD2 (6 bases). Gene TRBJ2-7 matches the end of the DNA better, so the J call may be wrong. The CDR3 has 12 residues. Per germline, CDR1 SQVTM and CDR2 ANQGSEA. CDR3 in amino acids: CSEGTVYNEQYF. CDR3 in DNA: TGCAGCGAGGGGACTGTGTACAATGAGCAGTACTTC.

This rearrangement joins TRBV29-1 to TRBJ2-5, with 14 bases matching TRBD2. Germline V gene sequence: CDR1 SQVTM, CDR2 ANQGSEA. V dropped 3 bases and J dropped 4; count of bases not matched to a gene: 19. CDR3 length equals 20 residues. CDR3 sequence (DNA): TGCAGCGTTGACTGGGACAGACGACTAGCGGGGGGGCCTAACCTAGAGACCCAGTACTTC. This codes for CSVDWDRRLAGGPNLETQYF.

This clonotype came up a few times. The rearrangement uses TRBV12-3 or TRBV12-4 and TRBJ2-7; 9 nucleotides match TRBD1. After removal of 1 base from V and 6 bases from J, the junction contained 7 bases not matched to a gene. The length of the CDR3 is 15 residues. Written as DNA, the CDR3 is TGTGCCAGCAGTTTAGAACCGGGACAGGGAGGCGAGCAGTACTTC. Residues: CASSLEPGQGGEQYF.

This clonotype has just a few counts. The V call is TRBV5-1, the J call TRBJ2-1; the D gene is possibly TRBD2 (5 bases). This CDR3 is built from 13 residues. V was shortened by 5 bases and J by 5 bases, with 11 bases between the two germline ends. CDR1 SGHRS and CDR2 YFSETQ come from the germline V gene. CDR3 bases: TGCGCCAGCAGGGGATACGGGGACAATGAGCAGTTCTTC. Its translation: CASRGYGDNEQFF.

The chain combines TRBV4-2 with TRBJ2-2; D remains ambiguous. CDR3 length: 15 amino acids. V was pared by 1 base and J by 1 base, with 7 bases between. Germline CDR1 and CDR2: LGHNA and YNFKEQ. CDR3 region: CASSQVFGNTGELFF. DNA for the CDR3: TGTGCCAGCAGCCAAGTCTTCGGGAACACCGGGGAGCTGTTTTTT.

This clonotype was seen a handful of times. The V gene is TRBV5-1, the J gene TRBJ2-5; 7 positions agree with TRBD1. In germline, CDR1 is SGHRS, CDR2 YFSETQ. V gave up 0 bases and J gave up 11 bases; unmatched junction bases: 13. The CDR3 extends over 15 amino acids. CDR3 DNA: TGCGCCAGCAGCTTGGCCGGGACAGTTCCCTACGATCAGTACTTC. It yields the protein CASSLAGTVPYDQYF.

This clonotype was found a few times. The rearrangement uses TRBV7-2 and TRBJ2-3; TRBD1 matches 7 bases. The CDR3 runs 15 residues. Germline V gene lookup returns CDR1 SGHTA and CDR2 FQGNSA. The trim removed 5 bases at V and 4 bases at J, leaving 9 bases unmatched. The DNA for the CDR3 is TGTGCCAGCAGCCCTCAGACAGGGATCGCAGATACGCAGTATTTT. Its translation is CASSPQTGIADTQYF.

This clonotype appeared many times. This rearrangement joins TRBV20-1 to TRBJ2-7, with D perhaps assigned TRBD1 or TRBD2 (5 bases each). CDR1 is DFQATT and CDR2 is SNEGSKA in the germline V gene (reference sequence). Trimming cost V 3 bases and J 1 base, with 13 bases left between them. This CDR3 region has 14 residues. This CDR3 reads CSASSTGPSYEQYF. In DNA, the CDR3 is TGCAGTGCTAGTTCAACGGGACCATCCTACGAGCAGTACTTC.

This clonotype came up a few times. The chain joins TRBV2 to TRBJ1-2; D is unresolved. Trimming stripped 10 bases from V and 12 bases from J, with 21 bases between. This CDR3 has 12 residues. CDR1 SNHLY and CDR2 FYNNEI come from the germline V gene. The CDR3 loop reads CAIGTRYRLDTF. The CDR3 DNA follows: TGTGCCATCGGTACCCGGTACAGACTAGACACCTTC. Supplemented by reference TRBV2 and TRBJ1-2, the full variable domain reads EPEVTQTPSHQVTQMGQEVILRCVPISNHLYFYWYRQILGQKVEFLVSFYNNEISEKSEIFDDQFSVERPDGSNFTLKIRSTKLEDSAMYFCAIGTRYRLDTFGSGTRLTVV.

This clonotype was picked up a small number of times. V gene TRBV12-3 or TRBV12-4 combines with J gene TRBJ2-1; 13 bases match TRBD2. The assigned J gene may be wrong: the sequence end matches TRBJ2-7 better. This CDR3 has 16 residues. As DNA, the CDR3 is TGTGCCAGCAGTCCATGGACTAGCGGGAGCTACAATGAGCAGTACTTC. Amino acid sequence: CASSPWTSGSYNEQYF.

This clonotype was counted only a few times. The chain has TRBV7-9 and TRBJ1-4; TRBD1 is a possible D gene (6 bases). Germline CDR1 SEHNR, CDR2 FQNEAQ (reference sequence). The CDR3 loop spans 15 amino acids. V was cut by 5 bases and J by 6 bases, with 16 bases left in between. Here the CDR3 DNA reads TGTGCCAGCAGCGCTCCGGGACATGGGGATGAAAAACTGTTTTTT. Its protein is CASSAPGHGDEKLFF.

This clonotype has only a few counts. The genes are TRBV7-2 and TRBJ2-1, with D uncertain. The CDR3 length is 14 residues. CDR1 SGHTA and CDR2 FQGNSA come from the germline V gene. Trimming took 2 bases from V and 5 from J, leaving 10 bases between them. The CDR3, as DNA: TGTGCCAGCAGCTTAATTCCGAGTAACAATGAGCAGTTCTTC. Encoded protein: CASSLIPSNNEQFF.

This clonotype has more than one count but fewer than ten. This chain uses TRBV29-1 with TRBJ1-2; D may be TRBD1 (6 bases). Germline CDR1 SQVTM, CDR2 ANQGSEA. The CDR3 has 14 amino acids. Trimming shortened V by 6 bases and J by 2 bases, and 16 bases separated the two germline ends. CDR3 coding DNA: TGCAGCGTCGACACAGGGTGGCCAAACTATGGCTACACCTTC. The encoded protein is CSVDTGWPNYGYTF.

The V gene is TRBV5-1, the J gene TRBJ2-3; TRBD1 is a possible D gene (5 bases). The CDR3 length is 16 residues. Per the germline V gene, CDR1 is SGHRS and CDR2 is YFSETQ. The ends were cut back, 4 bases at V and 2 bases at J, with 17 bases in the middle. The CDR3, as DNA: TGCGCCAGCAGCCTACCCTTGACAGAGCCCACAGATACGCAGTATTTT. Its protein product is CASSLPLTEPTDTQYF.

V gene TRBV6-5 combines with J gene TRBJ2-3; D gene ambiguous. V lost 7 bases and J lost 2, with 7 bases in between. From germline, CDR1 is MNHEY and CDR2 SVGAGI. The CDR3 consists of 12 residues. The CDR3 nucleotides are TGTGCCAGCACCTCGAACACAGATACGCAGTATTTT. This sequence encodes CASTSNTDTQYF.

V is TRBV6-5 and J is TRBJ2-5; TRBD2 agrees at 9 bases. Germline V gene sequence: CDR1 MNHEY, CDR2 SVGAGI. The trim removed 8 bases at V and 11 bases at J, leaving 18 bases unmatched. The CDR3 spans 15 residues. The CDR3 sequence: CASGVTSGNHNEQYF. The DNA of the CDR3 is TGTGCCAGCGGCGTGACTAGCGGTAACCACAATGAGCAGTACTTC.

Concerning this clonotype itself: A much larger clone lies one base from this, so it may be a read error. This sequence joins TRBV5-1 and TRBJ2-1; D ambiguous. Trimming removed 4 bases at V and 13 bases at J, with 24 bases between. This CDR3 has 15 residues. Germline lookup yields CDR1 SGHRS and CDR2 YFSETQ. CDR3 in amino acids: CASSRNEPLGETQFF. As DNA, the CDR3 is TGCGCCAGCAGCCGAAATGAGCCTTTAGGAGAGACCCAGTTCTTC.

The J gene is TRBJ2-1, the V gene TRBV28, with 10 bases identical to TRBD2. This CDR3 comprises 17 residues. The ends lost 1 base at V and 6 bases at J; junction bases unmatched: 9. Germline V gene data show CDR1 as MDHEN and CDR2 as SYDVKM. This CDR3 reads CASSLLGTSAVGNEQFF. In DNA form, the CDR3 reads TGTGCCAGCAGTTTATTAGGGACTAGCGCTGTCGGCAATGAGCAGTTCTTC.

The chain has TRBV28 and TRBJ2-3; no reliable D call. The germline V gene encodes CDR1 MDHEN and CDR2 SYDVKM. This CDR3 region has 14 residues. With 5 bases removed from V and 0 bases from J, the gap between germline ends came to 9 bases. Here the CDR3 reads CASSETTSTDTQYF. CDR3 coding DNA: TGTGCCAGCAGTGAAACCACTAGCACAGATACGCAGTATTTT.

This clonotype was detected ten times or more. J is TRBJ2-7 and V is TRBV12-3 or TRBV12-4; 10 nucleotides match TRBD2. The CDR3 loop spans 15 amino acids. Unmatched junction bases numbered 2, after V lost 1 base and J lost 2 bases. This chain's CDR3 is CASSLVGTSAYEQYF. CDR3 nucleotides: TGTGCCAGCAGTTTAGTGGGGACTAGCGCCTACGAGCAGTACTTC.